This T cell receptor (beta chain) was documented in a study of technical replicates of blood from a handful of donors. This CDR3 is built from 13 residues. With 1 base removed from V and 5 bases from J, the gap between germline ends came to 8 bases. Germline V gene sequence: CDR1 SNHLY, CDR2 FYNNEI. Here immunoSEQ multiplex PCR was the method, and the copy in TCRdb shows in-frame clones only, minus some. The repertoire consists of tens of thousands of clones, with 85% to 95% occurring once and the leading ten covering around 0.27%. This rearrangement joins TRBV2 to TRBJ1-2; D gene ambiguous. The sequence came from a human donor in good health. The sequenced sample was T cells isolated from PBMCs. The CDR3 DNA reads TGTGCCAGCAGTGAAGGCGTGGAGTATGGCTACACCTTC. Translation: CASSEGVEYGYTF.